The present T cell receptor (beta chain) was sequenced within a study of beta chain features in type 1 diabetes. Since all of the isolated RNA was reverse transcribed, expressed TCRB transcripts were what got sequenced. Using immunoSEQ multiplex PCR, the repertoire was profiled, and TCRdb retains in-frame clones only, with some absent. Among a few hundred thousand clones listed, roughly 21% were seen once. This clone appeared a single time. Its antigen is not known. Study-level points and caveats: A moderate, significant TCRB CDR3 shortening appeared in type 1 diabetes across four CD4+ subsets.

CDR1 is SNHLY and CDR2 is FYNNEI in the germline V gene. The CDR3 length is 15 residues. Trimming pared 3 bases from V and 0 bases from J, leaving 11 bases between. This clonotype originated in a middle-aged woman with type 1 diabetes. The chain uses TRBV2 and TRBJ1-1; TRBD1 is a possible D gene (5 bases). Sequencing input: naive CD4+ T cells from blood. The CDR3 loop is CASSDPTGLNTEAFF. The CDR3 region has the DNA TGTGCCAGCAGTGACCCTACAGGCTTGAACACTGAAGCTTTCTTT.